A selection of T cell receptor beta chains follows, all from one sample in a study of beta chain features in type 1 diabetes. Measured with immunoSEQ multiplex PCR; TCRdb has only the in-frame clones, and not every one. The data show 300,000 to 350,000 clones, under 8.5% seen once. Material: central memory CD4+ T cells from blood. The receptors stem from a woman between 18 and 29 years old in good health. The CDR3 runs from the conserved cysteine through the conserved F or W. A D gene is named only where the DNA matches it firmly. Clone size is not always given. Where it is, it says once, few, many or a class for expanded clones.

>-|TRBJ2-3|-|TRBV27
TGTGCCAGCAGTTCCTACGGGACTGCCGAGGTTGCGCAGTATTTT
CASSSYGTAEVAQYF
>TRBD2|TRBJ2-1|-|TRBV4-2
TGTGCCAGCAGCCAAGCGACTAGCGGGGTCTACAATGAGCAGTTCTTC
CASSQATSGVYNEQFF
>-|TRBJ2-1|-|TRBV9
TGTGCCAGCAGCGTAACGGAGGAATCCTACAATGAGCAGTTCTTC
CASSVTEESYNEQFF
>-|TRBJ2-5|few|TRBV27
TGTGCCAGCAAGAGGGAGACCCAGTACTTC
CASKRETQYF
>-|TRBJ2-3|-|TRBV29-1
TGCAGCGTCAGCCCTCAAAATCCCACAGATACGCAGTATTTT
CSVSPQNPTDTQYF
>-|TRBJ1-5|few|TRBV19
TGTGCCAGTAGTATACCCTCGGGGGAGACTTCGGGTCAGCCCCAGCATTTT
CASSIPSGETSGQPQHF
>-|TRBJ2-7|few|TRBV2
TGTGCCAGCAGTGTTAGCGCCAGAACCTACGAGCAGTACTTC
CASSVSARTYEQYF
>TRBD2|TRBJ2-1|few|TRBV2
TGTGCCAGCAGTGCGGGACTAGCGGGAGTGGATGAGCAGTTCTTC
CASSAGLAGVDEQFF
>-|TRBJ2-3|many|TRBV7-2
TGTGCCAGCAGGCCCGGAGGGGCAGATACGCAGTATTTT
CASRPGGADTQYF
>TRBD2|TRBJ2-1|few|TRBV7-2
TGTGCCAGCAGCGTACAACTTTCTAGCGGTAACAATGAGCAGTTCTTC
CASSVQLSSGNNEQFF
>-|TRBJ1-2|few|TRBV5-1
TGCGCCAGCAGCTTGGGGGCGGACAGACCCTATGGCTACACCTTC
CASSLGADRPYGYTF
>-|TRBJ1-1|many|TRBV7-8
TGTGCCAGCAGCTCGCAAACAGGGTTCTTGGGAGCTTTCTTT
CASSSQTGFLGAFF
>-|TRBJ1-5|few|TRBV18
TGTGCCAGCTCACCAACCGAGTATCAGCCCCAGCATTTT
CASSPTEYQPQHF
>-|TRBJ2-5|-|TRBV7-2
TGTGCCAGCAGCCCCACCCCTAAAGAGACCCAGTACTTC
CASSPTPKETQYF
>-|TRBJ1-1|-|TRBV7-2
TGTGCCAGCAAGCGCCCCAACACTGAAGCTTTCTTT
CASKRPNTEAFF
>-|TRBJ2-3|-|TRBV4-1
TGCGCCAGCAGCCTTTCGCGGGAATGGGCAGATACGCAGTATTTT
CASSLSREWADTQYF
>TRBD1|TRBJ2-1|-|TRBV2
TGTGCCAGCAGAGATTGGGACAGTCCAGGGCAGTTCTTC
CASRDWDSPGQFF
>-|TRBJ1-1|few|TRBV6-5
TGTGCCAGCAGTGAAGGGACGTCGGATACTGAAGCTTTCTTT
CASSEGTSDTEAFF
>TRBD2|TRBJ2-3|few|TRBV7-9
TGTGCCAGCAGCACCCATAGCGGGAGAGCGACAGATACGCAGTATTTT
CASSTHSGRATDTQYF
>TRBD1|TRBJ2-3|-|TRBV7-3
TGTGCCAGCAGCTTAAGGCGGGACAGGGGGCGTCGGCGGCGCACAGATACGCAGTATTTT
CASSLRRDRGRRRRTDTQYF
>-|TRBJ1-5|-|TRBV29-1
TGCAGCGTTCAGGGAGAGGGAAATCAGCCCCAGCATTTT
CSVQGEGNQPQHF
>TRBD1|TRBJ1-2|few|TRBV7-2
TGTGCCAGCAGCTGGCCGGGACAGACGTATGGCTACACCTTC
CASSWPGQTYGYTF
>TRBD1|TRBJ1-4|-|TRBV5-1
TGCGCCAGCAGTCCCGGGACAGGGGATCGGAGTGAAAAACTGTTTTTT
CASSPGTGDRSEKLFF
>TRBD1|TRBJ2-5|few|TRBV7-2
TGTGCCAGCAGCTCGACAGGGGCCATGTACCAAGAGACCCAGTACTTC
CASSSTGAMYQETQYF
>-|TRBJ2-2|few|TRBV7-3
TGTGCCAGCAGCTTAACGATCGGGGAGCTGTTTTTT
CASSLTIGELFF
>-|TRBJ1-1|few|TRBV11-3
TGTGCCAGCAGCTTAGGTCAGGGGAACACTGAAGCTTTCTTT
CASSLGQGNTEAFF
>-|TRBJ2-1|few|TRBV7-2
TGTGCCAGCAGCTGGAGGTGGGATGAGCAGTTCTTC
CASSWRWDEQFF
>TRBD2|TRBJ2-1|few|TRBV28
TGTGCCAGCAGCGTAACTAGCGGGAGTCCAAATGAGCAGTTCTTC
CASSVTSGSPNEQFF
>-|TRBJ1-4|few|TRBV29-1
TGCAGCGTAGGGAGGGGTTCAGCAGGTGAAAAACTGTTTTTT
CSVGRGSAGEKLFF
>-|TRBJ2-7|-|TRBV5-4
TGTGCCAGCAGCCCGGGGCGCTGGAGTCGGGAGCAGTACTTC
CASSPGRWSREQYF
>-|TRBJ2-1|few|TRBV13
TGTGCCAGCAGCTTAGAAGGACGGTACGGGCACAATGAGCAGTTCTTC
CASSLEGRYGHNEQFF
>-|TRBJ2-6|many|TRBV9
TGTGCCAGCAGCGTGGGGAACTCTGGGGCCAACGTCCTGACTTTC
CASSVGNSGANVLTF
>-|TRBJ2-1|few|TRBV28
TGTGCCAGCAGTTTGTGGACGCCGAGCTCCTACAATGAGCAGTTCTTC
CASSLWTPSSYNEQFF
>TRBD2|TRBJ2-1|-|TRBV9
TGTGCCAGCAGCGTAGTAAGACTAGCGGGAATTTATGAGCAGTTCTTC
CASSVVRLAGIYEQFF
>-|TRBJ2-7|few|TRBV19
TGTGCCAGTAGTAGGTCAGGACCCCTCGACGAGCAGTACTTC
CASSRSGPLDEQYF
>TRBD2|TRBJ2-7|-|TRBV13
TGTGCCAGCAGCTTAGGCCGGATTCTAGCGGGAGACGAGCAGTACTTC
CASSLGRILAGDEQYF
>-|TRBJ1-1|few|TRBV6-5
TGTGCCAGCAGTTACACGGGAGGCACTGAAGCTTTCTTT
CASSYTGGTEAFF
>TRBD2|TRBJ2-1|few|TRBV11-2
TGTGCCAGCACCCCGGGAGGGGCGTATGAGCAGTTCTTC
CASTPGGAYEQFF
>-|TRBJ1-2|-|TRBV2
TGTGCCAGCAGTGAATTAAGTGTCGGCAGAGGCTACACCTTC
CASSELSVGRGYTF
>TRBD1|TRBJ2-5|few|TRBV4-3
TGCGCCAGCAGCCAAGACGGGGACAGCCAAGAGACCCAGTACTTC
CASSQDGDSQETQYF
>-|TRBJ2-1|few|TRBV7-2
TGTGCCAGCACCAATACTTTTACCAATGAGCAGTTCTTC
CASTNTFTNEQFF
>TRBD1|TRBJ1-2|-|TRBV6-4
TGTGCCAGCAGCAAGGACAGGGCGGCCTATGGCTACACCTTC
CASSKDRAAYGYTF
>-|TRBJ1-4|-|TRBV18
TGTGCCAGCTCGCTGGAGGTTGAAAAACTGTTTTTT
CASSLEVEKLFF
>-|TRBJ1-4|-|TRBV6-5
TGTGCCAGCAGTTACTCAGGGACAACTAATGAAAAACTGTTTTTT
CASSYSGTTNEKLFF
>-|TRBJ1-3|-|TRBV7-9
TGTGCCAGCAGCTCCGCGCGGGGCTCTGGAAACACCATATATTTT
CASSSARGSGNTIYF
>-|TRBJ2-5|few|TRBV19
TGTGCCAGTCACAGTAACAGGCTACAAGAGACCCAGTACTTC
CASHSNRLQETQYF